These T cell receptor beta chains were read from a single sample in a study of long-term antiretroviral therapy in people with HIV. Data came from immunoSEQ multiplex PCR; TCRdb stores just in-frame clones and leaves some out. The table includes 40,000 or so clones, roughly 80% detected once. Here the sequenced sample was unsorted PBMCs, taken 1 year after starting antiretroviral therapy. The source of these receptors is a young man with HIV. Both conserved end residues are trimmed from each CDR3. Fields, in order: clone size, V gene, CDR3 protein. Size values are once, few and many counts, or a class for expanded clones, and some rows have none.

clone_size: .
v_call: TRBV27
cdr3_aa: ASSLSVKNTGELF

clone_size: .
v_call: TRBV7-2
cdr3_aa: ASSPRSAIPYGYT

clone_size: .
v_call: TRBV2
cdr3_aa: ASREPGEGENYGYT

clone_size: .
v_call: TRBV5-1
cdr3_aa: ASSLGGNEGEQY

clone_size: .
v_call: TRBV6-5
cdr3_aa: ASSYSGFSSYNEQF

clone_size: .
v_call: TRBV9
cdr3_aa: ASSVDGRSSGNTIY

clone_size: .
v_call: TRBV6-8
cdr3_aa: ASSYSSGLAGGKGAYEQY

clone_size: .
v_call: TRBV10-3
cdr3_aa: AITEGTGVDYGYT

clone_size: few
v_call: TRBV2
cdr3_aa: ASSEERELEQF

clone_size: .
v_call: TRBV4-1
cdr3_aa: ASSQDGDGNTEAF

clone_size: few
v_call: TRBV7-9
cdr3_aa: ASSPSSYEQY

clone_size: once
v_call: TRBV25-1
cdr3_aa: ASSRGDRPYEQY

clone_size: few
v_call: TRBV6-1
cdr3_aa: ASSEAQGSYNEQF

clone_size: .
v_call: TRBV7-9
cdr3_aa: ASSLPQGANPGLGAF

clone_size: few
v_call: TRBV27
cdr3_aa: ASRDLGQDYGYT

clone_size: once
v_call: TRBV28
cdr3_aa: ASSFGSRNTIY

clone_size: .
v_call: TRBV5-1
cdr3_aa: ASSALDTGNYGYT

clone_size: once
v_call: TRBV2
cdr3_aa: ASRGDRANTGELF

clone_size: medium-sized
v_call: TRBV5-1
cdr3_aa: ASSTSGTGNNYGYT

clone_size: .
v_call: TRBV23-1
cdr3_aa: ASSQSQAEANYGYT

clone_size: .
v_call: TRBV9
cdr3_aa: ASSVGAGGASEQY

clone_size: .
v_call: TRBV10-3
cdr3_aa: AISESALSGYEQY

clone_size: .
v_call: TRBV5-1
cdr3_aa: ASSLARTLDEQF

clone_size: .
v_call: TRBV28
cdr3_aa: ASSLQGIGPQH

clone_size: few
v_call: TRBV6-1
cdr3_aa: ASSEVQGIVNGELF

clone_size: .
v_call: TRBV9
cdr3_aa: ASSDPKVGQGINTGELF

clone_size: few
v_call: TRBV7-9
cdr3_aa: ASSSAGPYNEQF

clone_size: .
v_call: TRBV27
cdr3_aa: ASSFGRVSYEQY